This TCR beta chain was observed in a study of T cell responses to AZD1222 COVID-19 vaccine. Study-wide findings and caveats: Without day 14 samples, only post-peak T cell repertoires were studied.

Details on this clone: Its antigen is unidentified.

Clones were read by immunoSEQ multiplex PCR, and TCRdb kept only the in-frame ones, dropping some. The table lists nearly 90,000 clones, about 86% of them singletons. Germline V gives CDR1 KGHSH, CDR2 LQKENI. This CDR3 is built from 16 residues. Trimming shortened V by 3 bases and J by 0 bases, and 9 bases separated the two germline ends. The TCR originated in an adult in good health. This specimen consisted of peripheral blood, obtained on day 0 of MenACWY control vaccination. The chain has TRBV18 and TRBJ2-6, with unresolved D. The CDR3 bases are TGTGCCAGCTCACCCTTAAGCCTCTCTGGGGCCAACGTCCTGACTTTC. It translates to CASSPLSLSGANVLTF.